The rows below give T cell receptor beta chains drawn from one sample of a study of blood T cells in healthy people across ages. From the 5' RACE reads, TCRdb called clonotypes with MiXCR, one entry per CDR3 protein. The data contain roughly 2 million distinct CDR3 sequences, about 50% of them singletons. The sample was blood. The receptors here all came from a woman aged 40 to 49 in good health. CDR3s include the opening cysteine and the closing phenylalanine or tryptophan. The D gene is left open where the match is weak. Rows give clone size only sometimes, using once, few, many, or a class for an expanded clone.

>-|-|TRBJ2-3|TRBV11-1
CASSARRDSTDTQYF
TGTGCCAGCAGCGCTAGGCGGGATAGCACAGATACGCAGTATTTT
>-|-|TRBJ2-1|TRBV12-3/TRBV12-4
CASSPKVAYYNEQFF
TGTGCCAGCAGCCCCAAAGTGGCGTATTACAATGAGCAGTTCTTC
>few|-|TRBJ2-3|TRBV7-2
CASTRFSTDTQYF
TGTGCCAGCACCCGGTTCAGCACAGATACGCAGTATTTT
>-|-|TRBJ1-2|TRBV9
CASSVARSFSPWGYTF
TGTGCCAGCAGCGTAGCCCGCTCCTTTTCCCCGTGGGGCTACACCTTC
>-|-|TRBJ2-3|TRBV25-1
CASSEWGGRGTDTQYF
TGTGCCAGCAGTGAATGGGGAGGCAGGGGAACAGATACGCAGTATTTT
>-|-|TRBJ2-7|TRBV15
CATSRDVGAGEQYF
TGTGCCACCAGCAGAGATGTGGGGGCAGGGGAGCAGTACTTC
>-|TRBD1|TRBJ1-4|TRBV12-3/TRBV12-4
CASTWTGVNEKLFF
TGTGCCAGCACCTGGACAGGGGTGAATGAAAAACTGTTTTTT
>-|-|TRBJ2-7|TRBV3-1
CASSQTGMTYEQYF
TGTGCCAGCAGCCAAACAGGGATGACCTACGAGCAGTACTTC
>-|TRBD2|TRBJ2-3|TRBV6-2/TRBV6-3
CASSYGTRSTDTQYF
TGTGCCAGCAGTTACGGGACTAGATCCACAGATACGCAGTATTTT
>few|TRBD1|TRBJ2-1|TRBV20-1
CSARPSGQKNEQFF
TGCAGTGCTCGACCCTCGGGACAGAAAAATGAGCAGTTCTTC
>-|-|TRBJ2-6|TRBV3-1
CASSPQKGSSGANVLTF
TGTGCCAGCAGCCCCCAAAAGGGGAGCTCTGGGGCCAACGTCCTGACTTTC
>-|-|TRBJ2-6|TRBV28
CASSPLTSQGSSGANVLTF
TGTGCCAGCAGTCCCCTCACCTCTCAGGGGAGCTCTGGGGCCAACGTCCTGACTTTC
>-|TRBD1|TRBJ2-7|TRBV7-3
CASLGDSVAYEQYF
TGTGCCAGCCTTGGGGACAGCGTCGCCTACGAGCAGTACTTC
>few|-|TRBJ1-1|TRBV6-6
CASSFTGEAFF
TGTGCCAGCAGTTTTACAGGTGAAGCTTTCTTT
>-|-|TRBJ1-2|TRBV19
CASRSGGRRSYGYTF
TGTGCCAGTAGATCGGGAGGGCGCAGGTCCTATGGCTACACCTTC
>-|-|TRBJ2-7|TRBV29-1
CSVEMSLAQYF
TGCAGCGTTGAGATGTCTCTCGCGCAGTACTTC